The present T cell receptor (beta chain) was sequenced within a study of regulatory T cells in long-lasting Graves disease. Study information: Newly diagnosed Graves' patients took antithyroid drugs under 3 months.

The CDR3 is made up of 17 amino acids. V gave up 0 bases and J gave up 5 bases, with 17 bases separating them. Germline loops: CDR1 MNHEY, CDR2 SVGEGT. HTBI primers from iRepertoire and Arm-PCR of CDR3 regions yielded the TCR beta libraries. TCRdb fed the multiplex PCR reads into MiXCR, producing one record per CDR3 protein. Of 450,000 to 700,000 distinct CDR3 sequences in the sample, roughly 13% were seen once. Described time point: newly diagnosed GD, antithyroid drugs for less than 3 months. PBMC-extracted RNA yielded the TCR library. Enrollment of patients was through an endocrinology department in Xi'an, China. Study-wide results and limits: Favored usage of TRBV28, TRBJ1-2 and TRBJ2-5 was recorded in persistent disease.

The table lists this clonotype with a few counts. Antigen unknown. This same sample was also part of a study on T cells in Graves' hyperthyroidism and ophthalmopathy. From that paper: HTBI primers drove first-round RT-PCR of the TCR CDR3.

This chain connects TRBV6-2 or TRBV6-3 to TRBJ2-1; D ambiguous. This TCR derives from a man aged 25 to 45 with Graves disease. Material: peripheral blood mononuclear cells (PBMCs), obtained at new diagnosis, from a patient treated with antithyroid drugs. The CDR3 coding sequence is TGTGCCAGCAGTTACTCCTTCAGCGAGTGGGTCCACAATGAGCAGTTCTTC. Amino acids: CASSYSFSEWVHNEQFF.